The T cell receptor beta chain described here comes from a study of blood T cell repertoires in COVID-19. Study-wide context: Spain, Italy and the United States supplied samples that represented acute and convalescent COVID-19.

Germline values: CDR1 SEHNR, CDR2 FQNEAQ (reference sequence). With 5 bases removed from V and 8 bases from J, the gap between germline ends came to 13 bases. The CDR3 runs 13 residues. In the original workflow: Nucleated cell number was recorded as an estimate derived from reference gene primer amplification. Data came from immunoSEQ multiplex PCR; TCRdb stores just in-frame clones and leaves some out. For V, J and clone size, that table is used; D and trimming come from the DNA. The table lists more than 85,000 clones, around 74% of them singletons. The chain recombines TRBV7-9 with TRBJ2-1, with D perhaps TRBD1 (6 bases). The receptor was isolated from a woman in her 70s with acute or convalescent COVID-19. Sequencing was performed on peripheral blood. The CDR3 DNA follows: TGTGCCAGCAGCGTACAGGGAAAGGATGAGCAGTTCTTC. Translated, it gives CASSVQGKDEQFF.